The source of this T cell receptor (beta chain) is a study of human T cells and chemical hapten exposure. CDR1 MNHNY and CDR2 SVGAGI come from the germline V gene (reference sequence). Trimming removed 2 bases at V and 3 bases at J, with 10 bases between. The CDR3 covers 14 residues. Time point denoted: pre-sensitization, week 0. As to treatment: therapeutic diphenylcyclopropenone sensitization with weekly scalp DPC. Each CDR3 protein gets one entry after TCRdb re-called the RACE reads with MiXCR. The sample gives around 300,000 distinct CDR3 sequences, 7.5% to 9% of which show up once; 1.2% is in the top ten.

The origin of this receptor is a man aged 18 to 30 with alopecia areata. Some clones in this sample may be carry-over from other donors' samples. The chain combines TRBV6-6 with TRBJ2-5, with a weak D call TRBD2 (5 bases). Specimen: whole blood, collected in connection with sensitization to the hapten diphenylcyclopropenone (DPC). DNA for the CDR3: TGTGCCAGCAGTTACCACTTCGGGAAAGAGACCCAGTACTTC. Protein product: CASSYHFGKETQYF.